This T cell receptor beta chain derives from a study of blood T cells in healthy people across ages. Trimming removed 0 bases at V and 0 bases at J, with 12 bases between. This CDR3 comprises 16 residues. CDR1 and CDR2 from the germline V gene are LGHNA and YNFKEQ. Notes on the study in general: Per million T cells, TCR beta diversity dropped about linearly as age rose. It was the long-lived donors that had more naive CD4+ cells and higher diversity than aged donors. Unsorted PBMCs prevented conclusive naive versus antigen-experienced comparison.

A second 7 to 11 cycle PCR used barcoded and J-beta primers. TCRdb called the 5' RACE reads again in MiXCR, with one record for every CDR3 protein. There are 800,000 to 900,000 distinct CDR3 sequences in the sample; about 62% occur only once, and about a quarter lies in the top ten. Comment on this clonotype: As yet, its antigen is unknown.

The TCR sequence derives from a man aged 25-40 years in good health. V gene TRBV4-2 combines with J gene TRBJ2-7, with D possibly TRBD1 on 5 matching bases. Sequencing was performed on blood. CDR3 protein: CASSQEQDISSYEQYF. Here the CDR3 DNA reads TGTGCCAGCAGCCAAGAACAGGACATAAGCTCCTACGAGCAGTACTTC.